This is a list of T cell receptor beta chains from one sample in a study of graft-versus-host responses after intestinal transplantation. Clones were read by immunoSEQ multiplex PCR, and TCRdb kept only the in-frame ones, dropping some. The sample shows about 6,900 clones, just under 25% of them seen only once. The material sequenced was alloreactive CD4+ T cells from a mixed lymphocyte reaction culture, taken before transplantation. The receptors originated from a human patient who was an organ donor for intestinal transplantation. CDR3s leave out the opening cysteine and the closing phenylalanine or tryptophan.

TRBV7-6 | ASSSPRQATYEQY
TRBV7-3 | ASSFNFVDRGYGYT
TRBV10-3 | ASSYSTGISNQPQH
TRBV27 | ASSPRQVFNSPLH
TRBV7-2 | ASSLLARYNEQF
TRBV7-9 | ASSQGLSYEQY
TRBV2 | ASSDNRGLKNSPLH
TRBV7-2 | ASSFKGDYEQY
TRBV28 | ASSLLAGAETQY
TRBV6-5 | ASRRTGGDGYT
TRBV6-1 | ASMPAGGYNEQF
TRBV7-2 | ASSLSYEQY
TRBV21-1 | ASSKAQRRPLSPLICTDTQY
TRBV7-2 | ASSPRDRGRWDTGELF
TRBV7-3 | ASSPISGTGLHEQY
TRBV11-2 | ASTRDRGLYEQY
TRBV4-1 | ASSPTGQAANYGYT
TRBV5-1 | ASSLYGEGSGNTIY
TRBV19 | ASSTGQGLYTEAF
TRBV13 | ASSPLGQAKNIQY
TRBV6-7 | ASSYLVEVVDTEAF
TRBV5-5 | ASSLSPNRVGDTQY
TRBV6-5 | ASRRGWDRKTV
TRBV6-5 | ASSSPRGLIYNEQF
TRBV6-8 | ASRPLAKNIQY
TRBV28 | ASSLLRVGTDTQY
TRBV7-2 | ASSPRGLAGRGAKNIQY
TRBV4-1 | ASSQDQGLGRGYNEQF
TRBV4-2 | ASSLYRAVTYNEQF